What follows is one T cell receptor beta chain and its context. Its antigen is not known. Pooled together were second doses at about 4 or about 12 weeks. Measured with immunoSEQ multiplex PCR; TCRdb has only the in-frame clones, and not every one. The sample lists about 59,000 clones, roughly 89% occurring once. The data were obtained in a study of T cell responses to AZD1222 COVID-19 vaccine. General study points: Clonal diversity may have been underestimated, and the donors were mostly white British, with more females than males. Researchers took repertoire samples only after the peak T cell response had come. Only five to seven AZD1222 recipients tested seropositive at baseline.

With 3 bases removed from V and 4 bases from J, the gap between germline ends came to 16 bases. Germline values: CDR1 MNHEY, CDR2 SVGAGI. This CDR3 region has 15 residues. This TCR was sampled from an adult who received the AZD1222 COVID-19 vaccine. The specimen was peripheral blood, collected 28 days after the second AZD1222 dose. V and J are TRBV6-5 and TRBJ2-7; possible D gene TRBD1, 7 bases. CDR3 in amino acids: CASSYVQGGLYEQYF. CDR3 DNA: TGTGCCAGCAGTTATGTGCAGGGGGGATTGTACGAGCAGTACTTC.